The TCR beta chain under discussion was sequenced for a study of T cells in Graves' hyperthyroidism and ophthalmopathy. General study findings and limits: By a 13 V-J model, ophthalmopathy was set apart from stable hyperthyroidism.

The length of the CDR3 is 18 residues. The ends lost 5 bases at V and 4 bases at J; junction bases unmatched: 17. Germline V gives CDR1 SGHTA, CDR2 FQGNSA. Diagnosis of hyperthyroidism was new in patients aged 18 to 65, and its duration was under 2 months. RNA transcripts were the template for amplifying TCR beta CDR3 regions. RT-PCR in the first round (using the HTBI primer set) targeted the TCR CDR3. Using its own MiXCR run on the multiplex PCR reads, TCRdb lists one record per CDR3 protein. The sample lists 95,000 to 110,000 distinct CDR3 sequences, about 50% seen once, with 26% in the top ten. In the case of this clonotype: The antigen remains unidentified.

The chain recombines TRBV7-2 with TRBJ2-5; 9 nucleotides agree with TRBD1. Source material: blood. This clonotype was obtained from a man between 40 and 49 years old with Graves' hyperthyroidism. The DNA of the CDR3 is TGTGCCAGCAGCCTCCGGGACAGGGCTTCAGGGGGCCTAGAGACCCAGTACTTC. Translated: CASSLRDRASGGLETQYF.